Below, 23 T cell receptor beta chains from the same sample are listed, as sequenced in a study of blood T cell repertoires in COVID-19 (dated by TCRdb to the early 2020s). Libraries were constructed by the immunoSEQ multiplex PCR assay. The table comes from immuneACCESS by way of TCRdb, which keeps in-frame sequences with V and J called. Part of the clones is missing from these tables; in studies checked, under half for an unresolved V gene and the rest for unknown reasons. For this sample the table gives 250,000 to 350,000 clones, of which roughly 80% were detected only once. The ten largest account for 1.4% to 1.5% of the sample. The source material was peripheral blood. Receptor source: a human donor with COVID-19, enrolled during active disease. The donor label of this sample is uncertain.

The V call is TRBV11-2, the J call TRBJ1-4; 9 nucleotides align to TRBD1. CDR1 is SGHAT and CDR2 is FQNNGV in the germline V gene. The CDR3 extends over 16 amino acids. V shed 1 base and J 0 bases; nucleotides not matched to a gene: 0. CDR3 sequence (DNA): TGTGCCAGCAGCTTAGGACAGGGGGCAACTAATGAAAAACTGTTTTTT. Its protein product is CASSLGQGATNEKLFF. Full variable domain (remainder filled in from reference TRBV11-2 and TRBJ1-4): EAGVAQSPRYKIIEKRQSVAFWCNPISGHATLYWYQQILGQGPKLLIQFQNNGVVDDSQLPKDRFSAERLKGVDSTLKIQPAKLEDSAVYLCASSLGQGATNEKLFFGSGTQLSVL.

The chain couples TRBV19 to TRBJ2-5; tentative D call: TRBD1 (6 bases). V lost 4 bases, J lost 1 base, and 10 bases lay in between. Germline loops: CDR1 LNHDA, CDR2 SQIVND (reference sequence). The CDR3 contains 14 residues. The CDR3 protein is CASSTSDSQETQYF. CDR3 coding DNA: TGTGCCAGTAGTACCTCGGACAGCCAAGAGACCCAGTACTTC.

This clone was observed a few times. CDR3 nucleotide sequence: TGTGCCAGCAGCTTAAGGACTAGCGGGAGTAGAGATGAGCAGTTCTTC. Its protein product is CASSLRTSGSRDEQFF. The genes are TRBV7-8 and TRBJ2-1; 13 bases line up with TRBD2. The CDR3 runs to 16 residues. Germline-derived CDR1 and CDR2 are SGHVS and FQNEAQ. Trimming took 2 bases from V and 8 from J; bases not matched to a gene: 6.

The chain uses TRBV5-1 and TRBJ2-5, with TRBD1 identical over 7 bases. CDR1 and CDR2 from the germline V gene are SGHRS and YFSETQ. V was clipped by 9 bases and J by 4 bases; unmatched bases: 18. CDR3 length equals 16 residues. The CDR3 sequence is CATKGSIQGVGETQYF. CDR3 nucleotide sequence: TGCGCCACCAAGGGGTCCATTCAGGGGGTAGGAGAGACCCAGTACTTC.

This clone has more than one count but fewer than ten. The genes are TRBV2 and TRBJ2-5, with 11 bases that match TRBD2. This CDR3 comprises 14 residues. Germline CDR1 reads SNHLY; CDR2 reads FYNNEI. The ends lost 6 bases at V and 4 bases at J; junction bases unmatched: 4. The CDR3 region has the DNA TGTGCCAGCAGGCCGGGACTAGCGGTAGAGACCCAGTACTTC. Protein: CASRPGLAVETQYF.

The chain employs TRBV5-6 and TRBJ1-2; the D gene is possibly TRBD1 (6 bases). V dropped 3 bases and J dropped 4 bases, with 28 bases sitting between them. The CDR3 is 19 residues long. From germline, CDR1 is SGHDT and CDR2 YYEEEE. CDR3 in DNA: TGTGCCAGCAGCTCGCTCCGGCAAATCCTCAGGGGCGGACGCTATGGCTACACCTTC. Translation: CASSSLRQILRGGRYGYTF.

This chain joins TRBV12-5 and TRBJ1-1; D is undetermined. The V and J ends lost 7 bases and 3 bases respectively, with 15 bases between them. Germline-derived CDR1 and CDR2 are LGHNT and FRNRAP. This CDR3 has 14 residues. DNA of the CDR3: TGTGCTAGTGTCCCGGGAGGCGTGGACACTGAAGCTTTCTTT. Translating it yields CASVPGGVDTEAFF.

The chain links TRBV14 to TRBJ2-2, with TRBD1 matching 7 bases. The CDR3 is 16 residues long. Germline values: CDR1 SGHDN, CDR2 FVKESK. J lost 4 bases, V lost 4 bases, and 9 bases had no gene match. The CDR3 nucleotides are TGTGCCAGCAGCCCTAGACTACAGGGGTCCACCGGGGAGCTGTTTTTT. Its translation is CASSPRLQGSTGELFF.

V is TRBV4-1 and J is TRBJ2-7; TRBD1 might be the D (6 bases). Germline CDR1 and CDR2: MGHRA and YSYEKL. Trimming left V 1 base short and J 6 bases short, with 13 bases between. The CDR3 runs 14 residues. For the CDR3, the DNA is TGCGCCAGCAGCCAAGTCGGGCAGGGGATCGAGCAGTACTTC. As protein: CASSQVGQGIEQYF.

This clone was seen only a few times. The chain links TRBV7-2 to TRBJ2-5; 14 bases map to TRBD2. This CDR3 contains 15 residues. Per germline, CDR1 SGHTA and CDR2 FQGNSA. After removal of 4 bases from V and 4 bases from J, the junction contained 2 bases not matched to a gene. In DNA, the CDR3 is TGTGCCAGCAGCTCCGGACTAGCGGGAGGAGAGACCCAGTACTTC. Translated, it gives CASSSGLAGGETQYF.

CDR3 DNA: TGTGCCTGGAGTTTCATGCAGGGAGATACGCAGTATTTT. Translating gives CAWSFMQGDTQYF. The chain links TRBV30 to TRBJ2-3; a possible D gene is TRBD1 (5 bases). V shed 2 bases and J shed 5 bases, with 11 bases lying between them. This CDR3 is built from 13 residues. Germline V gene sequence: CDR1 GTSNPN, CDR2 SVGIG (reference sequence).

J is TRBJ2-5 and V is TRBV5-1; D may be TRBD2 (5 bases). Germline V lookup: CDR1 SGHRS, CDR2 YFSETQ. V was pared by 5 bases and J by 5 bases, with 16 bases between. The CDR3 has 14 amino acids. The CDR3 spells CASRSVGVRETQYF. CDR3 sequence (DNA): TGCGCCAGCAGATCGGTGGGAGTGAGGGAGACCCAGTACTTC.

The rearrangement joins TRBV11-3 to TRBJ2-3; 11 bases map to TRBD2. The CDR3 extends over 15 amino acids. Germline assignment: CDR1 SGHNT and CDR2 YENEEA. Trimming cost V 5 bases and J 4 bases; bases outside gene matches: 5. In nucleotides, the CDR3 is TGTGCCAGCAGCGTACTAGCGGGAGTCGCAGATACGCAGTATTTT. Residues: CASSVLAGVADTQYF.

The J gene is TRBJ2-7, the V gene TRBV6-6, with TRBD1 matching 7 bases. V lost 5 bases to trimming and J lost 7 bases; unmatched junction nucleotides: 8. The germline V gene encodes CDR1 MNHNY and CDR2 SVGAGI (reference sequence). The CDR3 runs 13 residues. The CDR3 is CASSRPGTEEQYF. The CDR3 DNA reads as TGTGCCAGCAGTCGGCCCGGGACAGAAGAGCAGTACTTC.

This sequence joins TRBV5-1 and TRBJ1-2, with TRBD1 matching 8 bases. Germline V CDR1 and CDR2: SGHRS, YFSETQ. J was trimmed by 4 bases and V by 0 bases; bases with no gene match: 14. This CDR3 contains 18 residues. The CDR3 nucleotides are TGCGCCAGCAGCTTGGTCCCGGACAGGGTTATGGTCGGCTATGGCTACACCTTC. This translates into CASSLVPDRVMVGYGYTF.

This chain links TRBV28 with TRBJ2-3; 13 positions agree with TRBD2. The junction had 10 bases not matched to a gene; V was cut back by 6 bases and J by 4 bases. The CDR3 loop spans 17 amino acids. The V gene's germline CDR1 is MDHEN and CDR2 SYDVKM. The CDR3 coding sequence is TGTGCCAGCAGATCTTCCGGACTAGCGGGAGCAGCAGATACGCAGTATTTT. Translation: CASRSSGLAGAADTQYF. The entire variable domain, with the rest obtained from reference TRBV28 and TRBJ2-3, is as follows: DVKVTQSSRYLVKRTGEKVFLECVQDMDHENMFWYRQDPGLGLRLIYFSYDVKMKEKGDIPEGYSVSREKKERFSLILESASTNQTSMYLCASRSSGLAGAADTQYFGPGTRLTVL.

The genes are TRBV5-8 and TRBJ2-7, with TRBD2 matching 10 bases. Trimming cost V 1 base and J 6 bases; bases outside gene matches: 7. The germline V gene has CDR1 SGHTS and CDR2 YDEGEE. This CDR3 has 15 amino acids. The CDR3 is CASSLRGLAGVEQYF. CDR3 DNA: TGTGCCAGCAGCTTGAGGGGGCTAGCGGGAGTCGAGCAGTACTTC.

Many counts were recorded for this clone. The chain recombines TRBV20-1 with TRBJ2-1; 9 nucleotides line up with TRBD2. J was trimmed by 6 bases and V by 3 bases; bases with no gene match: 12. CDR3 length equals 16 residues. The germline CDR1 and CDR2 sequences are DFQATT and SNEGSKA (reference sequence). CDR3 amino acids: CSASLGGSGRSNEQFF. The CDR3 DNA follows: TGCAGTGCTAGTTTGGGGGGGAGCGGGAGGTCCAATGAGCAGTTCTTC.

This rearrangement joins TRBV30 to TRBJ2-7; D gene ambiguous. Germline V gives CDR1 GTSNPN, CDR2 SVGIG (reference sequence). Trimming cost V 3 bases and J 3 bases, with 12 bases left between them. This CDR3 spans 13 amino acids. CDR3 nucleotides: TGTGCCTGGAGGACCACTGGGCACTACGAGCAGTACTTC. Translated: CAWRTTGHYEQYF.

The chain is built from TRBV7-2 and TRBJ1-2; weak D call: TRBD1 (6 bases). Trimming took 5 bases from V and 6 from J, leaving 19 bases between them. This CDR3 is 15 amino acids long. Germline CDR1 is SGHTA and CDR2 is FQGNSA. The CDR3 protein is CASSAQSGTSDGYTF. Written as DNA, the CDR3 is TGTGCCAGCAGCGCCCAGTCCGGGACATCGGATGGCTACACCTTC.

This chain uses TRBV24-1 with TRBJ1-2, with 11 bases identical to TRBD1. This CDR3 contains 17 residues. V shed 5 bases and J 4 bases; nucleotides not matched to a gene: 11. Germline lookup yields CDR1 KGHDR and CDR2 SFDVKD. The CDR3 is CATSAPKPGTGGYGYTF. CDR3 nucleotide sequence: TGTGCCACCAGTGCCCCTAAACCCGGGACAGGGGGCTATGGCTACACCTTC.

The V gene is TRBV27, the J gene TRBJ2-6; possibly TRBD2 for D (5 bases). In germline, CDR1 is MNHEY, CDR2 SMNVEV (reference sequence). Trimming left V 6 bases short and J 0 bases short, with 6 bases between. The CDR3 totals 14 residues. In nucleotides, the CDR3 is TGTGCCAGCAGGGGGAGCTCTGGGGCCAACGTCCTGACTTTC. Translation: CASRGSSGANVLTF.

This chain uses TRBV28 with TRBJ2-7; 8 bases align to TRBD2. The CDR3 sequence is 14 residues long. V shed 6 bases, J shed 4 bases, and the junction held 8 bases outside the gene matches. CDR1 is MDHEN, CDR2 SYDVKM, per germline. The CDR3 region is CASRVSGSVYEQYF. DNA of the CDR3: TGTGCCAGCAGAGTAAGCGGGAGTGTGTACGAGCAGTACTTC.